This TCR beta chain was found in a study of T cells in Graves' hyperthyroidism and ophthalmopathy. V was cut by 1 base and J by 0 bases, with 13 bases left in between. Germline CDR1 is MGHRA and CDR2 is YSYEKL. The CDR3 is 16 amino acids. Researchers took RNA transcripts and amplified the TCR beta CDR3 regions from them. HTBI primers drove first-round RT-PCR of the TCR CDR3. Each CDR3 protein is one row after TCRdb ran MiXCR on the multiplex PCR reads. The sample lists some 620,000 distinct CDR3 sequences; roughly 17% were seen once. The V call is TRBV4-1, the J call TRBJ2-7; the D is unclear. The source material was blood. This receptor was identified in a woman in her 30s with Graves' hyperthyroidism. DNA for the CDR3: TGCGCCAGCAGCCAAGTACTTACGAAGAGCTCCTACGAGCAGTACTTC. It encodes CASSQVLTKSSYEQYF.